These 22 T cell receptor beta chains originate from one sample sequenced in a study of radiotherapy plus CTLA-4 blockade in lung cancer. Profiling relied on immunoSEQ multiplex PCR, and the TCRdb table lists in-frame clones only, not all of them. The profile shows about 95,000 clones, roughly four fifths of them singletons. The input for sequencing was peripheral blood, taken from a patient treated with radiotherapy plus ipilimumab. The source of these receptors is a human donor with non-small cell lung cancer who had stable disease on radiotherapy plus ipilimumab.

V gene TRBV6-5 combines with J gene TRBJ1-1; the match to TRBD1 covers 7 bases. The CDR3 has 16 amino acids. V was clipped by 0 bases and J by 0 bases; unmatched bases: 4. Germline V gene sequence: CDR1 MNHEY, CDR2 SVGAGI. The CDR3 region is CASSYSAGGLNTEAFF. The CDR3 DNA reads TGTGCCAGCAGTTACTCGGCAGGGGGATTGAACACTGAAGCTTTCTTT.

This clone was recorded a few times. V usage is TRBV5-4 and J usage is TRBJ2-5; maybe TRBD2 (5 bases). Between the trimmed V and J ends, which lost 0 bases and 0 bases, there was a span of 9 bases. The V gene's germline CDR1 is SGHNT and CDR2 YYREEE (reference sequence). The CDR3 runs 15 residues. CDR3 DNA: TGTGCCAGCAGCTTGGCGGGGTGGTACCAAGAGACCCAGTACTTC. As protein: CASSLAGWYQETQYF.

The chain joins TRBV20-1 to TRBJ2-5; D is undetermined. There are 11 residues in the CDR3. Germline V CDR1 and CDR2: DFQATT, SNEGSKA (reference sequence). V lost 3 bases to trimming and J lost 4 bases, with 6 bases between them. This CDR3 reads CSARPLETQYF. DNA for the CDR3: TGCAGTGCTAGGCCCCTAGAGACCCAGTACTTC.

The chain employs TRBV25-1 and TRBJ1-6; a possible D gene is TRBD1 (6 bases). Germline CDR1 is MGHDK and CDR2 is SYGVNS. The V end lost 6 bases, the J end lost 8 bases, and 17 bases lay between the germline ends. The CDR3 length is 15 residues. The CDR3, as DNA: TGTGCCAGCAGCGTACAAGGGGGGGCTGATTCACCCCTCCACTTT. This translates into CASSVQGGADSPLHF.

This clone appeared a single time. This chain uses TRBV19 with TRBJ2-7; 9 bases match TRBD1. The CDR3 is 15 residues long. The germline gives CDR1 LNHDA, CDR2 SQIVND (reference sequence). The junction had 7 bases not matched to a gene; V was cut back by 5 bases and J by 2 bases. CDR3 nucleotide sequence: TGTGCCAGTAGTTCGGGACAGGGTGGAGCCTACGAGCAGTACTTC. Amino acids: CASSSGQGGAYEQYF.

This chain connects TRBV30 to TRBJ2-3, with 10 bases matching TRBD2. CDR1 and CDR2 from the germline V gene are GTSNPN and SVGIG (reference sequence). V gave up 0 bases and J gave up 4 bases; unmatched junction bases: 4. This CDR3 is 15 amino acids long. Here the CDR3 DNA reads TGTGCCTGGAGTGTCCTAGCGGGAGTGTCAGATACGCAGTATTTT. It specifies CAWSVLAGVSDTQYF.

This clone has only a few counts. This chain joins TRBV7-2 and TRBJ1-1, with D uncertain. The V gene lost 3 bases and the J gene lost 4 bases, with 3 bases spanning the gap. There are 11 residues in the CDR3. The germline CDR1 and CDR2 sequences are SGHTA and FQGNSA. The DNA for the CDR3 is TGTGCCAGCAGCTTCTCCACTGAAGCTTTCTTT. As protein: CASSFSTEAFF.

This rearrangement joins TRBV15 to TRBJ2-2, with 7 bases fitting TRBD1. The V gene's germline CDR1 is LNHNV and CDR2 YYDKDF (reference sequence). Trimming cost V 6 bases and J 0 bases; bases outside gene matches: 4. The length of the CDR3 is 15 residues. CDR3 sequence (DNA): TGTGCCACCAGGTGGGACAGAACGAACACCGGGGAGCTGTTTTTT. Protein sequence: CATRWDRTNTGELFF.

The V and J genes are TRBV18 and TRBJ2-7, with 12 positions matching TRBD1. This CDR3 spans 15 amino acids. Germline-derived CDR1 and CDR2 are KGHSH and LQKENI. Losses at the gene ends were 2 bases for V and 3 bases for J; bases not matched to a gene: 2. CDR3 residues: CASSPGTGGNYEQYF. The CDR3 DNA follows: TGTGCCAGCTCACCAGGGACAGGGGGCAACTACGAGCAGTACTTC. Full variable domain (remainder filled in from reference TRBV18 and TRBJ2-7): NAGVMQNPRHLVRRRGQEARLRCSPMKGHSHVYWYRQLPEEGLKFMVYLQKENIIDESGMPKERFSAEFPKEGPSILRIQQVVRGDSAAYFCASSPGTGGNYEQYFGPGTRLTVT.

This chain joins TRBV9 and TRBJ2-1; 8 bases match TRBD2. CDR3 length: 16 amino acids. Germline lookup yields CDR1 SGDLS and CDR2 YYNGEE. J lost 3 bases, V lost 3 bases, and 8 bases had no gene match. In DNA, the CDR3 is TGTGCCAGCAGCGAAGGAAGCGGGAGTGGCTACAATGAGCAGTTCTTC. Translated, it gives CASSEGSGSGYNEQFF.

The chain links TRBV5-1 to TRBJ1-6; tentatively, D is TRBD1 (6 bases). The V end was cut by 2 bases, the J end by 0 bases, with 6 bases between. CDR1 is SGHRS and CDR2 is YFSETQ in the germline V gene. The CDR3 totals 15 residues. This chain's CDR3 is CASSLQGSYNSPLHF. The DNA for the CDR3 is TGCGCCAGCAGCTTACAGGGCTCCTATAATTCACCCCTCCACTTT.

The V and J genes are TRBV6-5 and TRBJ1-4; TRBD1 aligns across 9 bases. The V segment lost 4 bases and the J segment 5 bases; nucleotides outside the gene matches: 2. Germline CDR1 and CDR2: MNHEY and SVGAGI. The CDR3 loop spans 14 amino acids. CDR3 nucleotide sequence: TGTGCCAGCAGTTCCGGGACAGGGAATGAAAAACTGTTTTTT. Encoded protein: CASSSGTGNEKLFF.

J is TRBJ2-7 and V is TRBV6-5; 7 bases are a match to TRBD2. The CDR3 length is 13 residues. Germline V gene sequence: CDR1 MNHEY, CDR2 SVGAGI. V dropped 5 bases and J dropped 2; count of bases not matched to a gene: 3. The DNA for the CDR3 is TGTGCCAGCAGTAGGACTAGGCCCTACGAGCAGTACTTC. Protein: CASSRTRPYEQYF.

The V and J genes are TRBV5-1 and TRBJ1-1; D gene ambiguous. V was cut by 3 bases and J by 0 bases, with 12 bases left in between. The germline CDR1 and CDR2 sequences are SGHRS and YFSETQ. The CDR3 runs 15 residues. DNA of the CDR3: TGCGCCAGCAGCTCGGGGTATCCGGTGAACACTGAAGCTTTCTTT. Translation: CASSSGYPVNTEAFF. Full variable domain (missing parts from reference TRBV5-1 and TRBJ1-1): KAGVTQTPRYLIKTRGQQVTLSCSPISGHRSVSWYQQTPGQGLQFLFEYFSETQRNKGNFPGRFSGRQFSNSRSEMNVSTLELGDSALYLCASSSGYPVNTEAFFGQGTRLTVV.

This chain links TRBV28 with TRBJ1-1; the match to TRBD1 covers 7 bases. The CDR3 extends over 15 amino acids. Germline-derived CDR1 and CDR2 are MDHEN and SYDVKM. V was clipped by 5 bases and J by 1 base; unmatched bases: 7. The CDR3 sequence is CASSPRTGSNTEAFF. The CDR3 DNA reads as TGTGCCAGCAGTCCCCGGACAGGCTCGAACACTGAAGCTTTCTTT.

This clone occurred a few times. J is TRBJ2-3 and V is TRBV27; unclear D gene. Per the germline V gene, CDR1 is MNHEY and CDR2 is SMNVEV (reference sequence). Trimming removed 2 bases at V and 0 bases at J, with 6 bases between. This CDR3 is 14 amino acids long. The CDR3 spells CASSLASSTDTQYF. The CDR3 DNA reads TGTGCCAGCAGTTTAGCGTCTAGCACAGATACGCAGTATTTT.

This clone appeared a few times. The V and J genes are TRBV2 and TRBJ1-3; the D is unclear. CDR1 is SNHLY, CDR2 FYNNEI, per germline. V lost 8 bases to trimming and J lost 8 bases, with 13 bases between them. This CDR3 comprises 12 residues. The CDR3 DNA sequence: TGTGCCAGCGGCGTCCTCGGGGACACCATATATTTT. Translation gives CASGVLGDTIYF.

The V gene is TRBV2, the J gene TRBJ2-3, with 15 bases fitting TRBD2. With 7 bases clipped from V and 8 bases from J, the junction kept 7 bases outside the gene matches. Germline V lookup: CDR1 SNHLY, CDR2 FYNNEI. CDR3 length equals 15 residues. CDR3 sequence (DNA): TGTGCCAGCATCGGACTAGCGGGGGGGCATCGTACGCAGTATTTT. This sequence encodes CASIGLAGGHRTQYF. The full variable domain, with the rest looked up from reference TRBV2 and TRBJ2-3, is EPEVTQTPSHQVTQMGQEVILRCVPISNHLYFYWYRQILGQKVEFLVSFYNNEISEKSEIFDDQFSVERPDGSNFTLKIRSTKLEDSAMYFCASIGLAGGHRTQYFGPGTRLTVL.

In DNA, the CDR3 is TGTGCCAGCAGGGAGCGGGGGGGCCCCTACGAGCAGTACTTC. Protein sequence: CASRERGGPYEQYF. This chain joins TRBV2 and TRBJ2-7; TRBD2 aligns across 10 bases. The CDR3 has 14 amino acids. Germline trimming cut 6 bases from V and 2 bases from J; bases unmatched to any gene: 4. Germline V gives CDR1 SNHLY, CDR2 FYNNEI.

The V gene is TRBV28, the J gene TRBJ1-2; 8 bases line up with TRBD1. In germline, CDR1 is MDHEN, CDR2 SYDVKM. The CDR3 runs 14 residues. Germline trimming cut 2 bases from V and 7 bases from J; bases unmatched to any gene: 6. CDR3 loop: CASSLKPGGGGYTF. DNA of the CDR3: TGTGCCAGCAGTTTAAAACCAGGGGGCGGTGGCTACACCTTC.

The gene calls are TRBV28 and TRBJ2-1; D remains ambiguous. This CDR3 contains 12 residues. Germline loops: CDR1 MDHEN, CDR2 SYDVKM. Trimming cost V 8 bases and J 4 bases, with 9 bases left between them. CDR3 loop: CASAPPYNEQFF. CDR3 bases: TGTGCCAGCGCCCCCCCGTACAATGAGCAGTTCTTC. Variable domain in full (rest from reference TRBV28 and TRBJ2-1): DVKVTQSSRYLVKRTGEKVFLECVQDMDHENMFWYRQDPGLGLRLIYFSYDVKMKEKGDIPEGYSVSREKKERFSLILESASTNQTSMYLCASAPPYNEQFFGPGTRLTVL.

This sequence joins TRBV7-3 and TRBJ2-1; 7 bases fit TRBD2. Germline CDR1 and CDR2: SGHTA and FQGTGA. V lost 5 bases to trimming and J lost 7 bases; unmatched junction nucleotides: 8. The CDR3 loop spans 14 amino acids. CDR3 residues: CASSPRTRANEQFF. CDR3 nucleotides: TGTGCCAGCAGCCCTCGGACTAGAGCAAATGAGCAGTTCTTC.